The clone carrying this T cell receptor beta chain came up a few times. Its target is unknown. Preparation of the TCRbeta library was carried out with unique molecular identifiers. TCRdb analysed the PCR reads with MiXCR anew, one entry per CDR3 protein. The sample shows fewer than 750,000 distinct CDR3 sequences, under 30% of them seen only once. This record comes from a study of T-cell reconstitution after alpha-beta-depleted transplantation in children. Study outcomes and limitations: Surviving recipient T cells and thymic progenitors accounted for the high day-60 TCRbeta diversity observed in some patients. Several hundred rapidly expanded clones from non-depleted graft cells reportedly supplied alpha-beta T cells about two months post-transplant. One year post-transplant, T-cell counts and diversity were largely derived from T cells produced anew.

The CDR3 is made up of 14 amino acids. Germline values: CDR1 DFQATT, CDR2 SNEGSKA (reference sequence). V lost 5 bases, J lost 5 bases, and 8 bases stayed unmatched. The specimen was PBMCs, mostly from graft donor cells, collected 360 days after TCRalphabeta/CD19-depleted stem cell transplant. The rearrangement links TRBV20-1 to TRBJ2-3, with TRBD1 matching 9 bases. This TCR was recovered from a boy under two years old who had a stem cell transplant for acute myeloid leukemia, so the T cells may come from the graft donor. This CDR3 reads CSALPQGAEDTQYF. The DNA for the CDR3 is TGCAGTGCTCTCCCACAGGGGGCGGAAGATACGCAGTATTTT.